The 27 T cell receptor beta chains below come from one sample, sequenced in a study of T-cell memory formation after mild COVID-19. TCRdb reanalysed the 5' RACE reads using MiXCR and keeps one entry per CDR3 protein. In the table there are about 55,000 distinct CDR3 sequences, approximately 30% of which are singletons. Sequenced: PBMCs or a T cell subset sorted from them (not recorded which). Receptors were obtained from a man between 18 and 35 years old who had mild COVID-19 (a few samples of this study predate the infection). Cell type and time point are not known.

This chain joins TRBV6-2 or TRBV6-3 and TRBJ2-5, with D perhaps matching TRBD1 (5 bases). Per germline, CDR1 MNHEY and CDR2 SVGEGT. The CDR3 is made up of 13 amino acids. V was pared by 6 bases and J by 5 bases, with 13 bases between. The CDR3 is CASRGRVWETQYF. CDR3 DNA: TGTGCCAGCAGGGGCAGGGTCTGGGAGACCCAGTACTTC.

CDR3 sequence reads: CASSPGQGRYSNQPQHF. The CDR3 DNA reads TGTGCCAGCAGCCCCGGACAGGGCAGGTATAGCAATCAGCCCCAGCATTTT. The gene calls are TRBV11-2 and TRBJ1-5, with TRBD1 identical over 8 bases. V lost 5 bases, J lost 0 bases, and 9 bases stayed unmatched. This CDR3 spans 17 amino acids. Looked up from germline, CDR1 is SGHAT and CDR2 is FQNNGV.

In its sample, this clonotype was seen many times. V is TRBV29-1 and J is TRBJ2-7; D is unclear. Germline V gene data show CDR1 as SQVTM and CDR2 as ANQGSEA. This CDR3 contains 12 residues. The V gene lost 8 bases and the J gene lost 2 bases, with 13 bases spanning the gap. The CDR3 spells CSFSTTAYEQYF. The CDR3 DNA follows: TGCAGCTTCTCGACCACCGCCTACGAGCAGTACTTC.

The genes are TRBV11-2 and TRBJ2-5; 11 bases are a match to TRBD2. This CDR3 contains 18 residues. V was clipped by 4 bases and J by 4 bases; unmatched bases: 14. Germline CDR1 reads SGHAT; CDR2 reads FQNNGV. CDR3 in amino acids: CASSSWYGTSGARETQYF. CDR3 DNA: TGTGCCAGCAGCTCCTGGTATGGGACTAGCGGCGCCAGAGAGACCCAGTACTTC.

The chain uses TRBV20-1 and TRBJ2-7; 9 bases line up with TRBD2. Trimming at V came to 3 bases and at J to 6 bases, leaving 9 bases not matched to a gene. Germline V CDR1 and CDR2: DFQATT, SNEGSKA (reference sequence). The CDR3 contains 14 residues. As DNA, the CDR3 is TGCAGTGCTAGGGCCGGGACTAGCTCCGGCGAGCAGTACTTC. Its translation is CSARAGTSSGEQYF.

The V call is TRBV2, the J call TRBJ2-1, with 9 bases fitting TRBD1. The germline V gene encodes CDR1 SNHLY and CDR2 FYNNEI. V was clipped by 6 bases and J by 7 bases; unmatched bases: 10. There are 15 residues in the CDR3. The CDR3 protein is CASRIGTGRLNEQFF. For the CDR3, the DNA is TGTGCCAGCAGGATAGGGACAGGGCGCCTAAATGAGCAGTTCTTC.

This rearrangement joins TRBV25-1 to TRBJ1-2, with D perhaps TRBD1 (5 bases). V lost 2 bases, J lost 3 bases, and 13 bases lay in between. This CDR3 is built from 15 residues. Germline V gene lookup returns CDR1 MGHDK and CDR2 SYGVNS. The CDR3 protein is CASSETAEGDYGYTF. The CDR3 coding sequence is TGTGCCAGCAGTGAAACTGCAGAAGGGGACTATGGCTACACCTTC.

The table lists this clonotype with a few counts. CDR3 nucleotide sequence: TGCGCCAGCAGCCAAGCTGTGGGGGTTGGGACAGATACGCAGTATTTT. It codes for CASSQAVGVGTDTQYF. This rearrangement joins TRBV4-1 to TRBJ2-3; D may match TRBD1 or TRBD2 (5 bases each). The germline V gene encodes CDR1 MGHRA and CDR2 YSYEKL. The CDR3 runs to 16 residues. V was pared by 1 base and J by 3 bases, with 14 bases between.

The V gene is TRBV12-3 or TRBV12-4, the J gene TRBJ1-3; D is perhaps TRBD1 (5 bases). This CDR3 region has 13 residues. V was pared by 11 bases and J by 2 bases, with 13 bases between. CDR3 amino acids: CALGGITGNTIYF. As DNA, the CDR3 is TGTGCCCTGGGGGGGATTACTGGAAACACCATATATTTT.

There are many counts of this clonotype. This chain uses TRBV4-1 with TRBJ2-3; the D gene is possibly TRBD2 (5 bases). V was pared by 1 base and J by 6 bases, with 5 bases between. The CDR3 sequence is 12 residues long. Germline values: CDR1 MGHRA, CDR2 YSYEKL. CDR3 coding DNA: TGCGCCAGCAGCCAAGGGGAGGATACGCAGTATTTT. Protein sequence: CASSQGEDTQYF.

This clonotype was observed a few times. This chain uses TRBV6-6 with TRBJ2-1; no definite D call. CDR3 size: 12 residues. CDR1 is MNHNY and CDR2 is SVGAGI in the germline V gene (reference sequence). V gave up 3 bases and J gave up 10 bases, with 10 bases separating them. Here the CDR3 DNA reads TGTGCCAGCAGTTATAATTTGGTGGAGCAGTTCTTC. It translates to CASSYNLVEQFF.

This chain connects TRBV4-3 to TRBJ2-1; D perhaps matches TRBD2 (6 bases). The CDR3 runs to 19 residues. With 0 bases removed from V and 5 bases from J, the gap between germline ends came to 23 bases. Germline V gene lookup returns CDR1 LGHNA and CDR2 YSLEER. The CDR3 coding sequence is TGCGCCAGCAGCCAAGATCTAAGGTCATTTCGGGCGGGGAACAATGAGCAGTTCTTC. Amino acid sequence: CASSQDLRSFRAGNNEQFF.

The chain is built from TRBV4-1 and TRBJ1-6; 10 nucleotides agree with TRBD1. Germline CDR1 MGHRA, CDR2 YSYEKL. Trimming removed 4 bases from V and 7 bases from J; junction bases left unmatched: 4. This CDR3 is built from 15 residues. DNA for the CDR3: TGCGCCAGCAGCCCGAGGACAGGGGGAAATTCACCCCTCCACTTT. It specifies CASSPRTGGNSPLHF.

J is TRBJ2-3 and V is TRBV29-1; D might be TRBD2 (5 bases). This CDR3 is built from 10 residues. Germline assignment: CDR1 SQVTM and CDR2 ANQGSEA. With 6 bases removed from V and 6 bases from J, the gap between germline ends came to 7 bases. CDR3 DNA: TGCAGCGTCGGACTGGATACGCAGTATTTT. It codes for CSVGLDTQYF.

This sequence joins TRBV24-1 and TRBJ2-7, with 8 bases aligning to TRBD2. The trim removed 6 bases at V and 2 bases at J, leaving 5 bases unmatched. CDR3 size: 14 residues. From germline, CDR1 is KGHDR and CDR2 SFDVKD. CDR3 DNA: TGTGCCACCAGTTTGCGGGGGGCCCCCTACGAGCAGTACGTC. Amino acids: CATSLRGAPYEQYV.

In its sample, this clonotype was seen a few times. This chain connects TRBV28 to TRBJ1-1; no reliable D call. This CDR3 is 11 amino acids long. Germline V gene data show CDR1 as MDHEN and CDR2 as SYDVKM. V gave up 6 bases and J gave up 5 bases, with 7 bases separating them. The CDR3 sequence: CASREGTEAFF. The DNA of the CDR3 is TGTGCCAGCAGGGAGGGTACTGAAGCTTTCTTT.

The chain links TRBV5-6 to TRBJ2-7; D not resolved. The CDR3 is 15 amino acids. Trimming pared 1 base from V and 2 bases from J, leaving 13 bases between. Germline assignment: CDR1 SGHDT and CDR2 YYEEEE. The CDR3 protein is CASSLWLFATYEQYV. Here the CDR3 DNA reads TGTGCCAGCAGCTTGTGGCTTTTTGCGACCTACGAGCAGTACGTC.

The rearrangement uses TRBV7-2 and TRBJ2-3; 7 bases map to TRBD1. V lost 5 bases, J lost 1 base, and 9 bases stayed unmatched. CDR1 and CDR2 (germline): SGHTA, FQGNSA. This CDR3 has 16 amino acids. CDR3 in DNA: TGTGCCAGCAGCCCCACCTGGACAGGAGGCACAGATACGCAGTATTTT. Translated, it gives CASSPTWTGGTDTQYF.

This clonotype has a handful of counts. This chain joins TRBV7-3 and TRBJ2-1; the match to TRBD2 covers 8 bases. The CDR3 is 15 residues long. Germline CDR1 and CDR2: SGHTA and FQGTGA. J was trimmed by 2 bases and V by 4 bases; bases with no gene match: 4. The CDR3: CASSYRGGTYNEQFF. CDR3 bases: TGTGCCAGCAGCTACCGCGGGGGGACCTACAATGAGCAGTTCTTC.

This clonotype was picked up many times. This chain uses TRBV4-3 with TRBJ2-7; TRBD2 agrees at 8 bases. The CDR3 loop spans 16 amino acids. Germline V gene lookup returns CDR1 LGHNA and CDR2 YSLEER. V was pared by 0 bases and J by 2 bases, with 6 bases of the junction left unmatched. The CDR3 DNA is TGCGCCAGCAGCCAAGACCAGCGGGGGCTTACCTACGAGCAGTACTTC. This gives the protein CASSQDQRGLTYEQYF.

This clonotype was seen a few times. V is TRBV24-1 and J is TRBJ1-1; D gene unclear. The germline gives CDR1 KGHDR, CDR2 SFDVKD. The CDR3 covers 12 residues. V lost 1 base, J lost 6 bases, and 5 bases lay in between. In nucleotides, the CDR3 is TGTGCCACCAGTGATTTATCCGCTGAAGCTTTCTTT. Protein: CATSDLSAEAFF.

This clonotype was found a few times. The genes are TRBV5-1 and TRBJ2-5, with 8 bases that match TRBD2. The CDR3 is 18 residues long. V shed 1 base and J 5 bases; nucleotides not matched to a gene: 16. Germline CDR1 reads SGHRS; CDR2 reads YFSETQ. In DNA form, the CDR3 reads TGCGCCAGCAGCTTGAGGGGTCCTAGCGGGTTTTCTCCGGAGACCCAGTACTTC. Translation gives CASSLRGPSGFSPETQYF. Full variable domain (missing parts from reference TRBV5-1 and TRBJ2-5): KAGVTQTPRYLIKTRGQQVTLSCSPISGHRSVSWYQQTPGQGLQFLFEYFSETQRNKGNFPGRFSGRQFSNSRSEMNVSTLELGDSALYLCASSLRGPSGFSPETQYFGPGTRLLVL.

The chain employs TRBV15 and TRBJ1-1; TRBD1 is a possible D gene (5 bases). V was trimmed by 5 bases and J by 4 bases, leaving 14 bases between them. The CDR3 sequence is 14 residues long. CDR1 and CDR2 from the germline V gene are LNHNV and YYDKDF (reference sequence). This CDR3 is CATSHPGGGTEAFF. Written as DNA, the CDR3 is TGTGCCACCAGCCACCCGGGGGGGGGCACTGAAGCTTTCTTT.

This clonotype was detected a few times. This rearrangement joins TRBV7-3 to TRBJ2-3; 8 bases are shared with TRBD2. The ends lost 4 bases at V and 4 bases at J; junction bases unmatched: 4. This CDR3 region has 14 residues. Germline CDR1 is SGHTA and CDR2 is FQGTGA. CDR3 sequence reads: CASSSGGGSDTQYF. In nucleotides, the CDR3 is TGTGCCAGCAGCTCCGGGGGGGGATCAGATACGCAGTATTTT.

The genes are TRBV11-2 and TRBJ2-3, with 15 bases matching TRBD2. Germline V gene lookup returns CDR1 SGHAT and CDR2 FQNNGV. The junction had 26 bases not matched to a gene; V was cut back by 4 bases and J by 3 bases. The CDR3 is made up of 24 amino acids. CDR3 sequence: CASSSPGTSGGRSSSGAPTDTQYF. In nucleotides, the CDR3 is TGTGCCAGCAGCTCCCCCGGGACTAGCGGGGGGCGGAGCTCTAGCGGGGCCCCAACAGATACGCAGTATTTT.

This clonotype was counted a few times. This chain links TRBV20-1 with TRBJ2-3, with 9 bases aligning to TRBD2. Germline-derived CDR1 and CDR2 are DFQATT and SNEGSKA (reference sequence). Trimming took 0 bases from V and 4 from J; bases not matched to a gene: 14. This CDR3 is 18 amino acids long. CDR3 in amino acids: CSAREGSVAGGRPDTQYF. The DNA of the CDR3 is TGCAGTGCTAGAGAAGGGTCGGTGGCGGGGGGGCGTCCAGATACGCAGTATTTT.

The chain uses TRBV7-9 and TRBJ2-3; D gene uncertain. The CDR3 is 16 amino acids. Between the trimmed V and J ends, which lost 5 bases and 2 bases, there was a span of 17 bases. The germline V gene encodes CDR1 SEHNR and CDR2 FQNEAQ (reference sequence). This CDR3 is CASSLPVPSHTDTQYF. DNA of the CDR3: TGTGCCAGCAGCCTCCCAGTACCCAGCCACACAGATACGCAGTATTTT. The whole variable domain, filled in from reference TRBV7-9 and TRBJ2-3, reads DTGVSQNPRHKITKRGQNVTFRCDPISEHNRLYWYRQTLGQGPEFLTYFQNEAQLEKSRLLSDRFSAERPKGSFSTLEIQRTEQGDSAMYLCASSLPVPSHTDTQYFGPGTRLTVL.